This T cell receptor beta chain was sequenced for a study of cytomegalovirus exposure and HLA in healthy donors. Primers for the PCR totalled 60 Vbeta and 13 Jbeta. Sequencing was performed with immunoSEQ multiplex PCR; in TCRdb, only in-frame clones are kept and a portion is missing. Here the sample spans approximately 79,000 clones, over 70% being singletons. The length of the CDR3 is 13 residues. The V gene lost 7 bases and the J gene lost 3 bases, with 10 bases spanning the gap. Germline V gene lookup returns CDR1 MNHNS and CDR2 SASEGT. What was sequenced was PBMCs. The receptor comes from a boy under 18 in good health and CMV-seronegative. The chain couples TRBV6-1 to TRBJ1-5, with a possible D match to TRBD1 (6 bases). In DNA form, the CDR3 reads TGTGCCAGCAAGGGGACATACAATCAGCCCCAGCATTTT. This encodes CASKGTYNQPQHF.